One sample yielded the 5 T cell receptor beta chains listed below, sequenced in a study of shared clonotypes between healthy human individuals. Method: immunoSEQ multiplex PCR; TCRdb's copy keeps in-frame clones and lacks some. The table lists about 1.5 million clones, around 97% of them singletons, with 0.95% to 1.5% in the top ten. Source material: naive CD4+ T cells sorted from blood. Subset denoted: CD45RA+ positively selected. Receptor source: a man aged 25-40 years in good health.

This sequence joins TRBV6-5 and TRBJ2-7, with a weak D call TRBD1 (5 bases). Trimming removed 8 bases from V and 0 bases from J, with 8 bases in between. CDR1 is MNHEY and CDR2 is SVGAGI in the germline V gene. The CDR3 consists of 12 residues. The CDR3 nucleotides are TGTGCCAGCGCGACAGCCTCCTACGAGCAGTACTTC. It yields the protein CASATASYEQYF.

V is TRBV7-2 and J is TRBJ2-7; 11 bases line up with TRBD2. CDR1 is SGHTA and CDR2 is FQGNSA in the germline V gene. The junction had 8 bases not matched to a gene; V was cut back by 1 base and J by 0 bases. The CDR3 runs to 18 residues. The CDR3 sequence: CASSLDASGRPSSYEQYF. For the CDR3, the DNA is TGTGCCAGCAGCTTAGATGCTAGCGGGAGGCCAAGCTCCTACGAGCAGTACTTC. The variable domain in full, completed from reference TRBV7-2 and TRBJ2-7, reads GAGVSQSPSNKVTEKGKDVELRCDPISGHTALYWYRQSLGQGLEFLIYFQGNSAPDKSGLPSDRFSAERTGGSVSTLTIQRTQQEDSAVYLCASSLDASGRPSSYEQYFGPGTRLTVT.

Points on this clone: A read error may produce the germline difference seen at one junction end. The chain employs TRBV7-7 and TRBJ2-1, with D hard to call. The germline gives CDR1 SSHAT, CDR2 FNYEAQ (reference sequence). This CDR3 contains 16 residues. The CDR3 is CASSLALVRPHNEQFF. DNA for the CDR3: TGTGCTAGCAGCTTAGCCCTCGTGCGACCACACAATGAGCAGTTCTTC.

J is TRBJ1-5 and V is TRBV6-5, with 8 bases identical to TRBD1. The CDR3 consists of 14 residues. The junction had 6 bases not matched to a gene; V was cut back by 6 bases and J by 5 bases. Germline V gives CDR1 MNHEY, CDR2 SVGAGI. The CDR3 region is CASSGGTGDQPQHF. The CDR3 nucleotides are TGTGCCAGCAGCGGAGGGACAGGAGATCAGCCCCAGCATTTT.

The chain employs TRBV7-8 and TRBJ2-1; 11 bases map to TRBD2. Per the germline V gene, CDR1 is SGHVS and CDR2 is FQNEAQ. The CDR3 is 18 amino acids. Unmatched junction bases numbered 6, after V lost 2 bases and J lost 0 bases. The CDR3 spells CASSLRATSGVSYNEQFF. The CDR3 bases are TGTGCCAGCAGCTTAAGAGCGACTAGCGGGGTCTCCTACAATGAGCAGTTCTTC.